A single sample gave rise to the 24 T cell receptor beta chains below, sequenced in a study of blood T cell repertoires in COVID-19. Sequencing was performed with immunoSEQ multiplex PCR; in TCRdb, only in-frame clones are kept and a portion is missing. The table includes about 110,000 clones, 75% to 85% detected once. The sample consisted of peripheral blood. These TCRs come from a man aged 80 or over with COVID-19, enrolled during active disease.

The chain has TRBV6-2 or TRBV6-3 and TRBJ2-6; no clear D gene. The germline CDR1 and CDR2 sequences are MNHEY and SVGEGT. V was clipped by 5 bases and J by 0 bases, with 11 bases between them. This CDR3 is 16 amino acids long. In DNA, the CDR3 is TGTGCCAGCAGTGACGTCAGGAACTCTGGGGCCAACGTCCTGACTTTC. As protein: CASSDVRNSGANVLTF.

V and J are TRBV6-4 and TRBJ2-6; D perhaps matches TRBD1 (6 bases). Trimming pared 5 bases from V and 4 bases from J, leaving 12 bases between. Germline V gene sequence: CDR1 MRHNA, CDR2 SNTAGT. CDR3 length: 15 residues. CDR3 nucleotides: TGTGCCAGCAGTCCAGGGGCAGCGGGGGCCAACGTCCTGACTTTC. It yields the protein CASSPGAAGANVLTF.

For the CDR3, the DNA is TGTGCCAGCAGCCCAGACTCCTACGAGCAGTACTTC. Translation: CASSPDSYEQYF. J is TRBJ2-7 and V is TRBV9; D is unresolved. Germline lookup yields CDR1 SGDLS and CDR2 YYNGEE. The CDR3 extends over 12 amino acids. V lost 4 bases to trimming and J lost 0 bases, with 5 bases between them.

The chain carries TRBV14 and TRBJ2-7; D might be TRBD1 (5 bases). The CDR3 runs to 15 residues. V lost 5 bases to trimming and J lost 6 bases, with 20 bases between them. Germline V gives CDR1 SGHDN, CDR2 FVKESK. CDR3 coding DNA: TGTGCCAGCAGCTACCAAATCGGCAGGGCGAGCGAGCAGTACTTC. It translates to CASSYQIGRASEQYF.

This sequence joins TRBV7-8 and TRBJ2-6; 7 bases match TRBD1. V dropped 5 bases and J dropped 0; count of bases not matched to a gene: 7. Germline V lookup: CDR1 SGHVS, CDR2 FQNEAQ. This CDR3 region has 17 residues. This CDR3 is CASSPRTGLSGANVLTF. Here the CDR3 DNA reads TGTGCCAGCAGCCCGCGGACAGGCCTCTCTGGGGCCAACGTCCTGACTTTC.

This sequence joins TRBV11-2 and TRBJ1-6; D call uncertain. Germline V gene lookup returns CDR1 SGHAT and CDR2 FQNNGV. V was pared by 3 bases and J by 14 bases, with 8 bases between. The CDR3 sequence is 11 residues long. In DNA, the CDR3 is TGTGCCAGCAGCTTCGACACGGCCCTCCACTTT. This codes for CASSFDTALHF.

The J gene is TRBJ2-2, the V gene TRBV2; 8 positions agree with TRBD2. Trimming took 7 bases from V and 7 from J; bases not matched to a gene: 5. Germline V gives CDR1 SNHLY, CDR2 FYNNEI. This CDR3 contains 13 residues. This CDR3 reads CASKEREIGELFF. The CDR3 DNA reads as TGTGCCAGCAAGGAGCGGGAGATCGGGGAGCTGTTTTTT.

This rearrangement joins TRBV5-1 to TRBJ2-1, with TRBD2 matching over 9 bases. This CDR3 has 15 residues. Germline V lookup: CDR1 SGHRS, CDR2 YFSETQ. J gave up 6 bases and V 0 bases, and 4 bases lay outside the gene matches. In DNA, the CDR3 is TGCGCCAGCAGCTTGGAAAGCGGGAGGTTCAATGAGCAGTTCTTC. It codes for CASSLESGRFNEQFF. Supplemented by reference TRBV5-1 and TRBJ2-1, the full variable domain reads KAGVTQTPRYLIKTRGQQVTLSCSPISGHRSVSWYQQTPGQGLQFLFEYFSETQRNKGNFPGRFSGRQFSNSRSEMNVSTLELGDSALYLCASSLESGRFNEQFFGPGTRLTVL.

A few counts support this clone. The chain combines TRBV2 with TRBJ2-1; 7 bases align to TRBD2. The CDR3 loop spans 15 amino acids. Germline lookup yields CDR1 SNHLY and CDR2 FYNNEI. V was clipped by 7 bases and J by 5 bases; unmatched bases: 11. The CDR3 here is CASTKVTSRDNEQFF. The CDR3 coding sequence is TGTGCCAGCACCAAGGTGACTAGCCGAGACAATGAGCAGTTCTTC.

V and J are TRBV28 and TRBJ2-7; 10 nucleotides align to TRBD1. Germline CDR1 reads MDHEN; CDR2 reads SYDVKM. The CDR3 has 13 residues. V gave up 6 bases and J gave up 4 bases; unmatched junction bases: 3. The CDR3 region is CASRRTGGYEQYF. The CDR3 DNA follows: TGTGCCAGCAGAAGGACAGGGGGGTACGAGCAGTACTTC.

The chain links TRBV21-1 to TRBJ2-7; the D call in the table, TRBD1, was not verified against the DNA. TRBV21-1 is reported as a pseudogene. The CDR3 is 15 amino acids. For the CDR3, the DNA is TGTGCTCTACTCCGGGACAGGGTACCCCACTACGAGCAGTACTTC. Its translation is CALLRDRVPHYEQYF.

The V gene is TRBV10-2, the J gene TRBJ1-5, with unresolved D. This CDR3 has 14 amino acids. Trimming pared 0 bases from V and 5 bases from J, leaving 8 bases between. Germline lookup yields CDR1 WSHSY and CDR2 SAAADI. CDR3 sequence (DNA): TGCGCCAGCAGTGAGTCCACAGTCTATCAGCCCCAGCATTTT. This translates into CASSESTVYQPQHF.

The rearrangement links TRBV5-1 to TRBJ2-3, with D tentatively TRBD1 (6 bases). Trimming removed 4 bases at V and 0 bases at J, with 15 bases between. CDR3 size: 16 residues. Looked up from germline, CDR1 is SGHRS and CDR2 is YFSETQ. The CDR3 loop is CASSDPGTFSTDTQYF. The CDR3 nucleotides read TGCGCCAGCAGCGATCCCGGGACATTCAGCACAGATACGCAGTATTTT.

The rearrangement links TRBV7-2 to TRBJ2-5; D not resolved. Germline V gene lookup returns CDR1 SGHTA and CDR2 FQGNSA. The CDR3 extends over 13 amino acids. V lost 3 bases and J lost 7, with 12 bases in between. The CDR3 protein is CASSFVRSGTQYF. Written as DNA, the CDR3 is TGTGCCAGCAGCTTCGTTAGGTCGGGGACCCAGTACTTC.

The gene calls are TRBV7-2 and TRBJ2-2; weak D call: TRBD2 (5 bases). Trimming removed 6 bases from V and 3 bases from J, with 17 bases in between. CDR1 and CDR2 (germline): SGHTA, FQGNSA. The CDR3 covers 16 residues. The CDR3 nucleotides read TGTGCCAGCAGTCTAAGGCCGTGGGGAGACACCGGGGAGCTGTTTTTT. Its protein is CASSLRPWGDTGELFF. Full variable domain (rest looked up from reference TRBV7-2 and TRBJ2-2): GAGVSQSPSNKVTEKGKDVELRCDPISGHTALYWYRQSLGQGLEFLIYFQGNSAPDKSGLPSDRFSAERTGGSVSTLTIQRTQQEDSAVYLCASSLRPWGDTGELFFGEGSRLTVL.

This clone appeared once. The chain's CDR3 is CASSSQTGYAEAFF. The DNA for the CDR3 is TGTGCCAGCAGCTCGCAAACAGGGTACGCTGAAGCTTTCTTT. The chain combines TRBV5-5 with TRBJ1-1; perhaps TRBD1 as D (6 bases). Germline CDR1 SGHKS, CDR2 YYEKEE (reference sequence). The V end lost 3 bases, the J end lost 6 bases, and 15 bases lay between the germline ends. This CDR3 contains 14 residues. The whole variable domain, remainder taken from reference TRBV5-5 and TRBJ1-1, is DAGVTQSPTHLIKTRGQQVTLRCSPISGHKSVSWYQQVLGQGPQFIFQYYEKEERGRGNFPDRFSARQFPNYSSELNVNALLLGDSALYLCASSSQTGYAEAFFGQGTRLTVV.

The rearrangement links TRBV28 to TRBJ1-2; TRBD1 matches 12 bases. Unmatched junction bases numbered 13, after V lost 1 base and J lost 4 bases. The germline V gene encodes CDR1 MDHEN and CDR2 SYDVKM. The CDR3 contains 19 residues. The CDR3 is CASSLFVSRDRGRIYGYTF. CDR3 in DNA: TGTGCCAGCAGTTTATTCGTGTCCCGGGACAGGGGGCGCATCTATGGCTACACCTTC.

V gene TRBV7-3 combines with J gene TRBJ2-1, with TRBD2 identical over 7 bases. This CDR3 spans 15 amino acids. Looked up from germline, CDR1 is SGHTA and CDR2 is FQGTGA. The J segment lost 6 bases and the V segment lost 1 base, leaving 6 bases of the junction unmatched. For the CDR3, the DNA is TGTGCCAGCAGCTTAATGGGAGGGGTCGGCAATGAGCAGTTCTTC. Encoded protein: CASSLMGGVGNEQFF.

The V call is TRBV19, the J call TRBJ2-2, with 11 bases matching TRBD1. The ends lost 6 bases at V and 7 bases at J; junction bases unmatched: 4. The CDR3 is 14 residues long. The V gene's germline CDR1 is LNHDA and CDR2 SQIVND (reference sequence). The CDR3 here is CASRDRGRGGELFF. CDR3 nucleotides: TGTGCCAGTAGGGACAGGGGGCGCGGCGGGGAGCTGTTTTTT.

The chain has TRBV28 and TRBJ2-4; tentatively, D is TRBD2 (6 bases). The CDR3 covers 12 residues. Trimming removed 4 bases at V and 8 bases at J, with 9 bases between. Germline V lookup: CDR1 MDHEN, CDR2 SYDVKM. Here the CDR3 reads CASSSPGDIQYF. DNA for the CDR3: TGTGCCAGCAGTTCCCCGGGGGACATTCAGTACTTC.

The chain uses TRBV28 and TRBJ2-2; 8 bases are a match to TRBD1. V lost 3 bases to trimming and J lost 4 bases; unmatched junction nucleotides: 1. This CDR3 has 14 amino acids. Germline assignment: CDR1 MDHEN and CDR2 SYDVKM. CDR3 region: CASSFRGRTGELFF. Here the CDR3 DNA reads TGTGCCAGCAGTTTCAGGGGGCGCACCGGGGAGCTGTTTTTT.

The chain uses TRBV28 and TRBJ1-3; 8 bases match TRBD1. The CDR3 spans 15 residues. Trimming cost V 3 bases and J 4 bases; bases outside gene matches: 5. Germline loops: CDR1 MDHEN, CDR2 SYDVKM. As DNA, the CDR3 is TGTGCCAGCAGTTTCTGGACAGGGAGAGGAAACACCATATATTTT. This sequence encodes CASSFWTGRGNTIYF.

V gene TRBV28 combines with J gene TRBJ1-2; D may be TRBD1 (5 bases). The germline V gene encodes CDR1 MDHEN and CDR2 SYDVKM. Trimming stripped 4 bases from V and 4 bases from J, with 10 bases between. The CDR3 has 13 residues. CDR3 in amino acids: CASSSQVFYGYTF. CDR3 in DNA: TGTGCCAGCAGTTCACAGGTGTTCTATGGCTACACCTTC.

V gene TRBV29-1 combines with J gene TRBJ1-4; 9 nucleotides match TRBD1. The length of the CDR3 is 13 residues. Germline assignment: CDR1 SQVTM and CDR2 ANQGSEA. The junction had 5 bases not matched to a gene; V was cut back by 5 bases and J by 7 bases. Here the CDR3 reads CSVWTGEGEKLFF. CDR3 sequence (DNA): TGCAGCGTTTGGACAGGGGAGGGTGAAAAACTGTTTTTT.